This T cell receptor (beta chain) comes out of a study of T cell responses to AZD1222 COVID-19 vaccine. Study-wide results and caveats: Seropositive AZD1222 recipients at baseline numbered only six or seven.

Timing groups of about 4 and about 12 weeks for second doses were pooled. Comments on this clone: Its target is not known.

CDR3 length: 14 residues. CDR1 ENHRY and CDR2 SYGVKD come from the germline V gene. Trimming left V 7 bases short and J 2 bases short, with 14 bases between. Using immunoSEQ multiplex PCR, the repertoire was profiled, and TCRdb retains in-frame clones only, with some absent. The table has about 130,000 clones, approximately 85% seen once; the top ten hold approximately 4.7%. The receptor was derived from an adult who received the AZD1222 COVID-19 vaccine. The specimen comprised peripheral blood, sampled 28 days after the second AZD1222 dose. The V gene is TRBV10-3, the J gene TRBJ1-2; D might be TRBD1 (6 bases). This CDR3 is CAITPGAQNYGYTF. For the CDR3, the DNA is TGTGCCATCACCCCGGGGGCCCAGAACTATGGCTACACCTTC.